This T cell receptor beta chain was captured by sequencing in a study of T cells in Graves' hyperthyroidism and ophthalmopathy. The study based diagnoses on clinical symptoms, serum thyroxine and TRAb, thyroid ultrasound and orbital computed tomography. Fresh peripheral blood, 10 ml, yielded the PBMCs. Whole-study findings and limits: Ophthalmopathy got predicted by the model a median around 6.6 months before its onset.

About this clonotype: The antigen is not known.

Germline loops: CDR1 SGHTA, CDR2 FQGNSA. The CDR3 contains 15 residues. V was cut by 7 bases and J by 1 base, with 14 bases left in between. Using RNA transcripts as the source, TCR beta CDR3 regions were amplified. Researchers ran a first-round RT-PCR on the TCR CDR3 using the HTBI primer set. TCRdb re-derived calls from the multiplex PCR reads in MiXCR, one entry per CDR3 protein. This table has 140,000 or so distinct CDR3 sequences, about 20% appearing once. V and J are TRBV7-2 and TRBJ2-1; D is possibly TRBD1 or TRBD2 (6 bases each). This TCR was sampled from a woman between 50 and 59 years old with Graves' hyperthyroidism that later progressed to Graves' ophthalmopathy. The source material was blood. DNA for the CDR3: TGTGCCAGCACTCAGCGAGGGGGGTCCTACAATGAGCAGTTCTTC. Its translation is CASTQRGGSYNEQFF. Variable domain in full (rest from reference TRBV7-2 and TRBJ2-1): GAGVSQSPSNKVTEKGKDVELRCDPISGHTALYWYRQSLGQGLEFLIYFQGNSAPDKSGLPSDRFSAERTGGSVSTLTIQRTQQEDSAVYLCASTQRGGSYNEQFFGPGTRLTVL.